This T cell receptor (beta chain) is from a study of long-term antiretroviral therapy in people with HIV. Study results and caveats: Older ART regimens were possibly in use when the blood was collected between the mid-2000s and the late 2010s.

Survey-level resolution applied to immunoSEQ assay v3.0. Sequencing was performed with immunoSEQ multiplex PCR; in TCRdb, only in-frame clones are kept and a portion is missing. The sample holds around 29,000 clones, roughly 96% seen once. To note about this clone: Its antigen is not known.

Treatment for every participant with HIV took place in the United States. Amounts of about 1-10 million cryopreserved PBMC were held in the samples before DNA extraction. J gave up 8 bases and V 4 bases, and 14 bases lay outside the gene matches. The length of the CDR3 is 16 residues. Germline V gives CDR1 MDHEN, CDR2 SYDVKM. The chain recombines TRBV28 with TRBJ2-1; 7 bases agree with TRBD2. The sequence was collected from a man aged 30 to 45 with HIV. The sample consisted of unsorted PBMCs, taken more than 6 years after starting antiretroviral therapy. The CDR3 sequence is CASSSSTAGAWYEQFF. The CDR3 DNA reads as TGTGCCAGCAGTTCCTCAACCGCGGGAGCCTGGTATGAGCAGTTCTTC.